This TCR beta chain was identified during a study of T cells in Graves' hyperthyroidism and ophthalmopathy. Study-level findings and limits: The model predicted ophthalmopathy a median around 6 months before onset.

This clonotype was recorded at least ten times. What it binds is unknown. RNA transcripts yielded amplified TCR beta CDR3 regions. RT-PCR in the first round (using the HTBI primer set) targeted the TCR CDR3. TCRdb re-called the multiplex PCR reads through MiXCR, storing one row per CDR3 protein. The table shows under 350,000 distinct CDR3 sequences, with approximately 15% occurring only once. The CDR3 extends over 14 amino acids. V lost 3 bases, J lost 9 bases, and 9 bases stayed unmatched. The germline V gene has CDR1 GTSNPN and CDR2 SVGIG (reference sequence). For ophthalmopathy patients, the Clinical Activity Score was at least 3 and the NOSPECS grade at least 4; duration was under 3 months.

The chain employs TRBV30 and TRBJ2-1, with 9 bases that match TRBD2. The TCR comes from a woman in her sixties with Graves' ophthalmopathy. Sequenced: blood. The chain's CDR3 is CAWRVSGSRGEQFF. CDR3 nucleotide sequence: TGTGCCTGGAGGGTTAGCGGGAGCCGCGGTGAGCAGTTCTTC.